This TCR beta chain derives from a study of regulatory T cells in long-lasting Graves disease. This clonotype was seen a few times. iRepertoire HTBI primers and Arm-PCR of CDR3 regions built TCR beta libraries. Per the study methods: Analysis of the samples identified 50 to 70 TRBV and 12 to 15 TRBJ segments. TCRdb reprocessed the multiplex PCR reads with MiXCR, giving one entry per CDR3 protein. TCRdb, rather than the study authors, made the V and J calls. The data hold around 480,000 distinct CDR3 sequences, with about 15% observed a single time. Time point specified: newly diagnosed GD, antithyroid drugs for less than 3 months. Extracted RNA from PBMCs served as the source of the TCR library. Graves' disease diagnosis was established per American Thyroid Association guidelines. Trimming pared 6 bases from V and 6 bases from J, leaving 14 bases between. Looked up from germline, CDR1 is DFQATT and CDR2 is SNEGSKA (reference sequence). This CDR3 has 12 residues.

The data were also submitted as part of a second study, on T cells in Graves' hyperthyroidism and ophthalmopathy. From that report: It was considered stable Graves' hyperthyroidism when ophthalmopathy did not progress within 18 months.

This specimen consisted of peripheral blood mononuclear cells (PBMCs), obtained at new diagnosis, from a patient treated with antithyroid drugs. This sequence was found in a woman aged 35-65 years with Graves disease. The rearrangement uses TRBV20-1 and TRBJ1-1; D remains unclear. CDR3: CSAPGPRAEAFF. The CDR3 DNA is TGCAGTGCCCCTGGCCCCCGCGCTGAAGCTTTCTTT.